This is a list of T cell receptor beta chains from one sample in a study of CD4 T cells in relation to SARS-CoV-2 and coronaviruses. Method: immunoSEQ multiplex PCR; TCRdb's copy keeps in-frame clones and lacks some. The repertoire holds some 14,000 clones, with roughly 78% as singletons. What these receptors recognize is not known. Sequencing used CD4+ T cells from PBMCs, cultured in vitro. Every receptor here comes from a human donor in good health. Each CDR3 is given without its conserved first and last residue. Fields, in order: J gene, V gene, CDR3 protein.

J gene: TRBJ2-7; V gene: TRBV24-1; CDR3 protein: ATSGGGEQY
J gene: TRBJ1-1; V gene: TRBV28; CDR3 protein: ASNPRAMNTEAF
J gene: TRBJ2-7; V gene: TRBV9; CDR3 protein: ASSVVPGGDEQY
J gene: TRBJ1-5; V gene: TRBV6-1; CDR3 protein: ASSEFPQPQH
J gene: TRBJ2-1; V gene: TRBV4-1; CDR3 protein: ASSQVLTGSAVYEQF
J gene: TRBJ2-7; V gene: TRBV28; CDR3 protein: ASSLPLADTGEQY
J gene: TRBJ2-1; V gene: TRBV4-1; CDR3 protein: ASRNPIGLARASEQF
J gene: TRBJ2-7; V gene: TRBV12-3/TRBV12-4; CDR3 protein: ASSLDRPYEQY
J gene: TRBJ1-2; V gene: TRBV10-3; CDR3 protein: AISESGTGYGYT
J gene: TRBJ1-6; V gene: TRBV28; CDR3 protein: ASNVVYSPLH
J gene: TRBJ2-1; V gene: TRBV29-1; CDR3 protein: SVYSGSKEQF
J gene: TRBJ2-5; V gene: TRBV6-1; CDR3 protein: ASSGHTRGRADIETQY